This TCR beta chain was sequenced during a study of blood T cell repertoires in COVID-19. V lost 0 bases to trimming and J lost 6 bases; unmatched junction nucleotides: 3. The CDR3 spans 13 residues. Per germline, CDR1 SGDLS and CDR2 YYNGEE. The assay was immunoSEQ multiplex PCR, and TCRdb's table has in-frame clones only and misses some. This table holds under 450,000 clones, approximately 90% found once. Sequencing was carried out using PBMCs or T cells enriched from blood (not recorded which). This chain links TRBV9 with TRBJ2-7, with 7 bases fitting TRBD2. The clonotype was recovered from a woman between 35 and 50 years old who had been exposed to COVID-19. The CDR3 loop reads CASSVGGGSEQYF. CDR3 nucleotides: TGTGCCAGCAGCGTAGGGGGAGGGAGCGAGCAGTACTTC.